These 3 T cell receptor beta chains share one sample of origin, sequenced in a study of human T cells and chemical hapten exposure. TCRdb analysed the RACE reads with MiXCR anew, one entry per CDR3 protein. Among approximately 90,000 distinct CDR3 sequences listed, about 11% were seen once. Time point described: patch test 1, 2 weeks after DPC sensitization. Treatment reported: therapeutic diphenylcyclopropenone sensitization with weekly scalp DPC. The sample here was whole blood, taken in connection with sensitization to the hapten diphenylcyclopropenone (DPC). The receptor source for this set is a middle-aged man with alopecia areata. Some clones in this sample may be carry-over from other donors' samples.

This sequence joins TRBV19 and TRBJ2-3; the D gene is possibly TRBD2 (6 bases). The CDR3 contains 15 residues. Germline CDR1 LNHDA, CDR2 SQIVND (reference sequence). V shed 11 bases and J shed 2 bases, with 20 bases lying between them. CDR3 region: CASGSGTSITDTQYF. The CDR3 nucleotides read TGTGCCTCTGGATCGGGGACTTCTATCACAGATACGCAGTATTTT.

CDR3 sequence (DNA): TGTGCCTGGAGTGTACTCGTGAACACTGAAGCTTTCTTT. Translating gives CAWSVLVNTEAFF. V and J are TRBV30 and TRBJ1-1; D unresolved. Germline CDR1 is GTSNPN and CDR2 is SVGIG (reference sequence). Trimming shortened V by 0 bases and J by 0 bases, and 5 bases separated the two germline ends. This CDR3 has 13 amino acids.

This clonotype was detected only a few times. This sequence joins TRBV9 and TRBJ1-6; TRBD1 matches 9 bases. The CDR3 is 16 amino acids. The germline V gene encodes CDR1 SGDLS and CDR2 YYNGEE. The J segment lost 7 bases and the V segment lost 3 bases, leaving 8 bases of the junction unmatched. The CDR3 nucleotides are TGTGCCAGCAGCGAAACCGGACAGGGGAGAAATTCACCCCTCCACTTT. Translating gives CASSETGQGRNSPLHF.